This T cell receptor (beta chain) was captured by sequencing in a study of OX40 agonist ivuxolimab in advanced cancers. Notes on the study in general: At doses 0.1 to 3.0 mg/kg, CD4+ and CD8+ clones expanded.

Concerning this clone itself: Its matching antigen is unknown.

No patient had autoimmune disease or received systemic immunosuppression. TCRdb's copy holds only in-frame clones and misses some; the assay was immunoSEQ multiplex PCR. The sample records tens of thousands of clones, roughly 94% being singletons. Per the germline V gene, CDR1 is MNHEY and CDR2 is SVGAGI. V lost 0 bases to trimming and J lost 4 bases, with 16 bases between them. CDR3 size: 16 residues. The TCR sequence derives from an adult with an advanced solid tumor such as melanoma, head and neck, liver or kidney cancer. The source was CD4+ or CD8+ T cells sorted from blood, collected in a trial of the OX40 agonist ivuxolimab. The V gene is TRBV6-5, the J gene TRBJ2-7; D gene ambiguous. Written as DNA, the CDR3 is TGTGCCAGCAGTTACTCGAGTGATAGCTCCGGGTACGAGCAGTACTTC. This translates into CASSYSSDSSGYEQYF.